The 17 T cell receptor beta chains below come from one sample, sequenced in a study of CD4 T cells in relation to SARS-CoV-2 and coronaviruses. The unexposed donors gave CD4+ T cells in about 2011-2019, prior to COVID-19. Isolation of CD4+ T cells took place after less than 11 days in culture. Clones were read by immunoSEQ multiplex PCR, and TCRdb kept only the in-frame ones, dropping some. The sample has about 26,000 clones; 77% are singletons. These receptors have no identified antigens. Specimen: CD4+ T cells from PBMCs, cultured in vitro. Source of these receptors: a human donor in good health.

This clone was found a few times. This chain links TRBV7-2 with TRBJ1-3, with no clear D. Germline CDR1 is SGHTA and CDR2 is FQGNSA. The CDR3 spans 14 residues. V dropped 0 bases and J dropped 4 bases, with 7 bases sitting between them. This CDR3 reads CASSLAGPGNTIYF. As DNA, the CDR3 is TGTGCCAGCAGCTTAGCAGGTCCCGGAAACACCATATATTTT.

The CDR3 protein is CASSSPGQGTGEAFF. The CDR3 region has the DNA TGTGCCAGCAGTTCCCCGGGACAGGGTACTGGTGAAGCTTTCTTT. V usage is TRBV6-5 and J usage is TRBJ1-1; TRBD1 matches at 9 bases. This CDR3 is built from 15 residues. CDR1 MNHEY and CDR2 SVGAGI come from the germline V gene. V shed 4 bases and J 7 bases; nucleotides not matched to a gene: 10.

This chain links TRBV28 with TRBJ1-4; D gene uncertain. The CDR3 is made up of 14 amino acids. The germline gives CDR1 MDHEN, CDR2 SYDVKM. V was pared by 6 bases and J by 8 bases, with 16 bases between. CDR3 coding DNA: TGTGCCAGCAGCCCTGACGGGCCCTACGAAAAACTGTTTTTT. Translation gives CASSPDGPYEKLFF. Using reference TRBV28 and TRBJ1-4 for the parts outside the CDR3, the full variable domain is DVKVTQSSRYLVKRTGEKVFLECVQDMDHENMFWYRQDPGLGLRLIYFSYDVKMKEKGDIPEGYSVSREKKERFSLILESASTNQTSMYLCASSPDGPYEKLFFGSGTQLSVL.

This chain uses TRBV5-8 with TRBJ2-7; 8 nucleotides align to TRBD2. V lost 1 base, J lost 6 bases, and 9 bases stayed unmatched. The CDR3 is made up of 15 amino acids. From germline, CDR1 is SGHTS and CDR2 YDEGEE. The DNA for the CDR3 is TGTGCCAGCAGCTTGTCGCTCGGGGGGGTCAGCGAGCAGTACTTC. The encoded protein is CASSLSLGGVSEQYF.

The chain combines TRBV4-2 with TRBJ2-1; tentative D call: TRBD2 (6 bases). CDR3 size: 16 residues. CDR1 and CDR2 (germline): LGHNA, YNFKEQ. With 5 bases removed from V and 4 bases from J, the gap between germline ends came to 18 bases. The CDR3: CASSEATGSLYNEQFF. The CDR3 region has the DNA TGTGCCAGCAGCGAGGCCACCGGGAGTCTTTACAATGAGCAGTTCTTC.

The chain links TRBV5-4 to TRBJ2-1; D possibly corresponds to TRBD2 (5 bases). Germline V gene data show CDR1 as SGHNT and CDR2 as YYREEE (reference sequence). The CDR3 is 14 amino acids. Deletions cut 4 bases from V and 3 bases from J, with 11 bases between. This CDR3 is CASSGRASYNEQFF. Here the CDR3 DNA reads TGTGCCAGCAGCGGGCGGGCGAGCTACAATGAGCAGTTCTTC.

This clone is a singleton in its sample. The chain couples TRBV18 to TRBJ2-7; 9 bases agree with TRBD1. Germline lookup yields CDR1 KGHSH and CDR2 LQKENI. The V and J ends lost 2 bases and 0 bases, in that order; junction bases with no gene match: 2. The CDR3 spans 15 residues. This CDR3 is CASSPGTGSSYEQYF. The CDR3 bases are TGTGCCAGCTCACCAGGGACAGGGAGCTCCTACGAGCAGTACTTC.

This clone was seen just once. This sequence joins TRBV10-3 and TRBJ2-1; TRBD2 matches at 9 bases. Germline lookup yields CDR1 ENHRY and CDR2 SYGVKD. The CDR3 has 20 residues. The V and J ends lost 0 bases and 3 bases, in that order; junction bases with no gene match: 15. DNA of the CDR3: TGTGCCATCAGTGAGTCAGGCGGCGGGAGGGCCGCCGGGCTCTACAATGAGCAGTTCTTC. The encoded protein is CAISESGGGRAAGLYNEQFF.

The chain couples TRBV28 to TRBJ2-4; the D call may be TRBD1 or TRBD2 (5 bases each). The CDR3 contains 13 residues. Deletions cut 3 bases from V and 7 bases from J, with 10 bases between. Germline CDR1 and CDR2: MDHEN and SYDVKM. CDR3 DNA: TGTGCCAGCAGTTTGGGTAGGGACAACATTCAGTACTTC. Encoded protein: CASSLGRDNIQYF. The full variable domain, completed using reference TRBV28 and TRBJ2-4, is DVKVTQSSRYLVKRTGEKVFLECVQDMDHENMFWYRQDPGLGLRLIYFSYDVKMKEKGDIPEGYSVSREKKERFSLILESASTNQTSMYLCASSLGRDNIQYFGAGTRLSVL.

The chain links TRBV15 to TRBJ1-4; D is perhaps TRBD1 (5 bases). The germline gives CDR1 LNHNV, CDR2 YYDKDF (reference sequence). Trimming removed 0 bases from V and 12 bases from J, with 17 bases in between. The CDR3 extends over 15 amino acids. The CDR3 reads CATSRDRGAGRELFF. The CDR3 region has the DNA TGTGCCACCAGCAGAGATCGAGGGGCAGGGCGGGAACTGTTTTTT.

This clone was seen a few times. CDR3 in DNA: TGTGCCAGCAGGGTACGGCGGGGGAGCACAGATACGCAGTATTTT. Its protein is CASRVRRGSTDTQYF. The chain combines TRBV6-5 with TRBJ2-3; 7 bases match TRBD2. V trimming: 6 bases; J trimming: 0 bases; junction bases outside the gene matches: 6. Germline CDR1 and CDR2: MNHEY and SVGAGI. The CDR3 covers 15 residues.

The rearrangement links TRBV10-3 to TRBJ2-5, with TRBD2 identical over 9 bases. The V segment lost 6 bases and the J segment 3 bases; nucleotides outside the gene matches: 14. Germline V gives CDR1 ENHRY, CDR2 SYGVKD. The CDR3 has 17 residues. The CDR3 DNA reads TGTGCCATCAGCGTTCTCGCGGTTAGCGGGGGTAAAGAGACCCAGTACTTC. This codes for CAISVLAVSGGKETQYF.

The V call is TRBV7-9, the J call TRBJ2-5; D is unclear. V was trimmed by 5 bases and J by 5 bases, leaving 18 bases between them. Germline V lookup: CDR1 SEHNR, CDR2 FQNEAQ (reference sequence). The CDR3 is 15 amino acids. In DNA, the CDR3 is TGTGCCAGCAGCCCAACGCAAGGGATTGTCGAGACCCAGTACTTC. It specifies CASSPTQGIVETQYF.

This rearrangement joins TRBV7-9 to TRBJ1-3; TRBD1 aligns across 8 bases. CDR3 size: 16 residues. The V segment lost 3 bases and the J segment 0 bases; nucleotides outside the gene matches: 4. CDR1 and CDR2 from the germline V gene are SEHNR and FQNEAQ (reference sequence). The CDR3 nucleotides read TGTGCCAGCAGCTTTTACAGGGGGAGCTCTGGAAACACCATATATTTT. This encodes CASSFYRGSSGNTIYF.

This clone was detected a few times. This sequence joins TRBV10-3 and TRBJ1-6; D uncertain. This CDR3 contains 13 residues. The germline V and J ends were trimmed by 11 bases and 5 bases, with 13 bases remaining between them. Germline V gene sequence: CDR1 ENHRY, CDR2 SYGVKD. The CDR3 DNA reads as TGTGCCGGCAAGGGTCGGGATAATTCACCCCTCCACTTT. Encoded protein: CAGKGRDNSPLHF.

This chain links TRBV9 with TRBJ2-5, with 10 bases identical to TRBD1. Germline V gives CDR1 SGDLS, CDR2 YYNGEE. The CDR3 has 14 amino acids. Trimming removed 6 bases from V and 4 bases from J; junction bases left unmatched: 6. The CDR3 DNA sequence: TGTGCCAGCAACCTCGGGACAGGGGTAGAGACCCAGTACTTC. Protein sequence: CASNLGTGVETQYF.

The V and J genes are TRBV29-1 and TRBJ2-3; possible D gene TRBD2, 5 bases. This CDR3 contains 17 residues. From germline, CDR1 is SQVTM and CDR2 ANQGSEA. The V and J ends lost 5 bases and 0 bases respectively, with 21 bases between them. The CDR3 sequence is CSVSRDQYALSTDTQYF. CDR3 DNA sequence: TGCAGCGTTTCCCGGGATCAATACGCCTTAAGCACAGATACGCAGTATTTT.